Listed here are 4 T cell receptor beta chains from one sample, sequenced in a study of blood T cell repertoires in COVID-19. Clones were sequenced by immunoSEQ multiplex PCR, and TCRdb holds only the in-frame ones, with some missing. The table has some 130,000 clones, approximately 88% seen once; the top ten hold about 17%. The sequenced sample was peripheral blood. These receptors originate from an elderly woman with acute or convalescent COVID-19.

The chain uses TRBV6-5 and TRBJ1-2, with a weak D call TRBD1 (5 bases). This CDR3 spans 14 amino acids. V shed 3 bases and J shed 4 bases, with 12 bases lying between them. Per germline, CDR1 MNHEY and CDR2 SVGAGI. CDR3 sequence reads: CASSYSSGGYGYTF. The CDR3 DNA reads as TGTGCCAGCAGTTATTCCTCCGGGGGCTATGGCTACACCTTC.

The CDR3 here is CASSLDLSRGTQYF. The CDR3 DNA reads as TGCGCCAGCAGCTTAGACCTTTCAAGGGGTACGCAGTATTTT. The chain uses TRBV5-1 and TRBJ2-3; D may be TRBD1 (5 bases). Looked up from germline, CDR1 is SGHRS and CDR2 is YFSETQ. Trimming removed 2 bases from V and 8 bases from J, with 15 bases in between. This CDR3 is 14 amino acids long.

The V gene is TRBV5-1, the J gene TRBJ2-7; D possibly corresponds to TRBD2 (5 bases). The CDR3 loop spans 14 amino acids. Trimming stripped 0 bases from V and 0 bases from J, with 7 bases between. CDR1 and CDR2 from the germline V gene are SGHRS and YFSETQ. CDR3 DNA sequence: TGCGCCAGCAGCTTGGGCCGGGGCTCCTACGAGCAGTACTTC. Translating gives CASSLGRGSYEQYF.

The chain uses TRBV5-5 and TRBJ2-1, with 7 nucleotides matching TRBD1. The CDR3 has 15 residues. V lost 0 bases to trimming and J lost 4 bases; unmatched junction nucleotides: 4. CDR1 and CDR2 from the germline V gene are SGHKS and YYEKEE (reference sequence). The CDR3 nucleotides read TGTGCCAGCAGCTTGGATCGGGACAGTTACAATGAGCAGTTCTTC. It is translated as CASSLDRDSYNEQFF.